This T cell receptor (beta chain) was sequenced during a study of blood T cell repertoires in COVID-19. Study information: Researchers got acute and convalescent COVID-19 samples from the United States, Italy and Spain. Nucleic acid was either cDNA or gDNA, and it came from T cells, B-cell-depleted T cells, or PBMCs.

Methods used by the authors: Amplification from reference gene primers served as the basis for estimated nucleated cell counts. Using immunoSEQ multiplex PCR, the repertoire was profiled, and TCRdb retains in-frame clones only, with some absent. The DNA gave D and trimming, while V, J and clone size come from that table. The table lists more than 150,000 clones, 78% of them singletons. There are 14 residues in the CDR3. The germline V gene has CDR1 SNHLY and CDR2 FYNNEI. V was trimmed by 8 bases and J by 1 base, leaving 14 bases between them. The TCR comes from a woman at least 80 years old with acute or convalescent COVID-19. The chain combines TRBV2 with TRBJ1-1; a possible D gene is TRBD1 (6 bases). The sequencing input was peripheral blood. CDR3 in DNA: TGTGCCAGCGAACAGGGCAATCAGAACACTGAAGCTTTCTTT. This translates into CASEQGNQNTEAFF.